A single TCR beta chain is shown here with its context. Its antigen is unidentified. This sample is drawn from a study of cytomegalovirus exposure and HLA in healthy donors. Per the germline V gene, CDR1 is SQVTM and CDR2 is ANQGSEA. V was shortened by 3 bases and J by 7 bases, with 12 bases between the two germline ends. This CDR3 is 12 amino acids long. Vbeta (60) and Jbeta (13) primers were used in the PCR. Measured with immunoSEQ multiplex PCR; TCRdb has only the in-frame clones, and not every one. The table lists hundreds of thousands of clones, more than 80% of them singletons. Findings of the study overall: The study recorded 150 to 200 TCR beta chains that were cytomegalovirus-associated.

V gene TRBV29-1 combines with J gene TRBJ2-5; no clear D gene. The origin of this receptor is a young man in good health and CMV-seronegative. Input material: PBMCs. The CDR3 DNA reads TGCAGCGTTGAGACGGCTAGTGGGACCCAGTACTTC. Protein: CSVETASGTQYF. Full variable domain (outside the CDR3, taken from reference TRBV29-1 and TRBJ2-5): SAVISQKPSRDICQRGTSLTIQCQVDSQVTMMFWYRQQPGQSLTLIATANQGSEATYESGFVIDKFPISRPNLTFSTLTVSNMSPEDSSIYLCSVETASGTQYFGPGTRLLVL.